This entry is about one T cell receptor (beta chain). No cognate antigen has been identified for it. At one end, the junction sequence differs from germline, possibly due to a read error. These data come from a study of CD8+CD57+ T cells in acquired aplastic anemia (dated by TCRdb to between 2018 and 2020). In the study overall: On average, sorted CD4+ and CD8+ cells yielded roughly 3.4 ug of extracted DNA, with a range of about 0.18 to 27.4 ug. CD8+CD57+ expansion was defined as frequency above the mean frequency observed in healthy subjects.

Genomic DNA was used as template for profiling of TCR beta VDJ combinations and CDR3 sequences. An Illumina HiSeq 2000 was the platform used for TCR repertoire sequencing. The source study handled its data this way. TRBV/TRBJ rearrangement plots, CDR3 size and DJ length profiles, and Simpson's diversity index were used to assess repertoires. The immunodominant clone was defined as the most abundant DNA sequence in deep sequencing data. CDR3 amino acid sequences were checked for sharing between subjects and were compared against published repertoires and the VDJdb database. The public reads were reprocessed in TCRdb via fastp at Q25 and MiXCR, keeping in-frame beta chains. Rows merge per CDR3 protein into single entries with the most common DNA and genes. The V and J calls were not made by the authors but by TCRdb's processing. The sample table contains 200,000 to 250,000 distinct CDR3 sequences; only one count was recorded for roughly 53% of them. The top ten hold 20% of the sample.

The germline V gene encodes CDR1 SGDLS and CDR2 YYNGEE. Taken from cysteine to phenylalanine, the CDR3 has 14 residues. The only DNA kept is the CDR3, 42 bases in frame from the first base. The patients picked for sequencing were ones in whom flow cytometry had shown an expansion of CD8+CD57+ cells. Every patient had severe acquired aplastic anemia, diagnosed using the International Study of Aplastic Anemia and Agranulocytosis and Camitta criteria. At the time blood was sampled, none of the patients had received any therapy. In this study, sorted CD4+ and CD8+ T cells from the blood of healthy subjects and of severe aplastic anemia patients had their TCR repertoires deep-sequenced. Patients were enrolled in the USA under clinicaltrials.gov protocols 00001620, 01623167, 00001397, 00071045, 00081523 and 00961064. Ficoll-Paque density gradient centrifugation was used to isolate peripheral blood mononuclear cells. CD4+ and CD8+ T cells were sorted by FACS or magnetic beads before DNA extraction.

General conclusions and limits of the study: Around 28 CD8+ CDR3 sequences were found to be shared between patients and controls, but these sequences appeared to be highly expressed in patients and within the immunodominant clones of the patients. Patients and healthy controls showed no significant difference in CD8+ Simpson's diversity (P=0.060).

Sequenced: sorted CD4+, CD8+, or CD8+CD57+ T cells (not recorded which) from PBMCs. The V and J segments used are TRBV9 and TRBJ2-1; TRBD2 lines up with 8 middle nucleotides. The sequence came from a human donor with aplastic anemia. The DNA sequence follows: TGCGCCAGCAGCGCGCGGGGGGACGAGGATGAGCAGTTCTTC. Translated, it gives CASSARGDEDEQFF.